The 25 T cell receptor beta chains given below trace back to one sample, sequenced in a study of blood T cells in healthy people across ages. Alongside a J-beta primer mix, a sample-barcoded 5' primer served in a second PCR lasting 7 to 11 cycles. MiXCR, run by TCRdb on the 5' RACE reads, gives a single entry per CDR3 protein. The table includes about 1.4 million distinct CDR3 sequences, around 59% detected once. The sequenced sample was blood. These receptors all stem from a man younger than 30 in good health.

The CDR3 sequence is CASTKNTDTQYF. The DNA of the CDR3 is TGTGCCAGCACGAAAAACACAGATACGCAGTATTTT. The chain has TRBV12-3 or TRBV12-4 and TRBJ2-3; D ambiguous. CDR3 length equals 12 residues. Trimming took 7 bases from V and 2 from J, leaving 7 bases between them.

CDR3 protein: CASSSWWGTGAPNSNQPQHF. For the CDR3, the DNA is TGTGCCAGCAGCTCCTGGTGGGGGACAGGGGCGCCCAATAGCAATCAGCCCCAGCATTTT. The rearrangement joins TRBV7-2 to TRBJ1-5; 10 nucleotides agree with TRBD1. The CDR3 spans 20 residues. V lost 4 bases to trimming and J lost 0 bases; unmatched junction nucleotides: 15. Germline values: CDR1 SGHTA, CDR2 FQGNSA. The whole variable domain, filled in from reference TRBV7-2 and TRBJ1-5, reads GAGVSQSPSNKVTEKGKDVELRCDPISGHTALYWYRQSLGQGLEFLIYFQGNSAPDKSGLPSDRFSAERTGGSVSTLTIQRTQQEDSAVYLCASSSWWGTGAPNSNQPQHFGDGTRLSIL.

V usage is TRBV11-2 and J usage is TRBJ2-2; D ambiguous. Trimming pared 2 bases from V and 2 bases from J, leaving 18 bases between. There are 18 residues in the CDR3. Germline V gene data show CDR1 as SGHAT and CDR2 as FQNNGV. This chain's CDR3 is CASSLRGLRLLNTGELFF. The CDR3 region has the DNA TGTGCCAGCAGCTTAAGAGGTTTGAGACTTTTAAACACCGGGGAGCTGTTTTTT.

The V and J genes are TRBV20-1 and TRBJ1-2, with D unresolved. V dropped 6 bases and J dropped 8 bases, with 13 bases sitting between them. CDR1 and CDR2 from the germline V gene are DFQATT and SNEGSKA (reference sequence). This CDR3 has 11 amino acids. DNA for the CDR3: TGCAGTGCATCTCCTGCCGGGGGCTACACCTTC. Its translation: CSASPAGGYTF.

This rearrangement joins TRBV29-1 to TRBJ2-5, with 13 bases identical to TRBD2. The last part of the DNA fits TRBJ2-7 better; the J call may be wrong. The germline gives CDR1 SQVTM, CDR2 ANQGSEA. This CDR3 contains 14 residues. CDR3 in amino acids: CSVITSGRAYEQYF. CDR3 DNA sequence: TGCAGCGTGATAACTAGCGGGAGGGCTTACGAGCAGTACTTC.

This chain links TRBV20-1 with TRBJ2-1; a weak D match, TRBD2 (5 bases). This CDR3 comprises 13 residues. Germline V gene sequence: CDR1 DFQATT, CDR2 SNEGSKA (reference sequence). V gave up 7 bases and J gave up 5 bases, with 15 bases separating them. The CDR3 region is CSEYGEGDNEQFF. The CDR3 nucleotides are TGCAGTGAGTACGGCGAGGGAGACAATGAGCAGTTCTTC.

Written as DNA, the CDR3 is TGCAGTGGTTCGGGGACAGGTCATCTCTACGAGCAGTACTTC. This codes for CSGSGTGHLYEQYF. This chain uses TRBV20-1 with TRBJ2-7; 8 bases line up with TRBD1. The germline gives CDR1 DFQATT, CDR2 SNEGSKA (reference sequence). J lost 3 bases, V lost 7 bases, and 11 bases had no gene match. This CDR3 is 14 amino acids long.

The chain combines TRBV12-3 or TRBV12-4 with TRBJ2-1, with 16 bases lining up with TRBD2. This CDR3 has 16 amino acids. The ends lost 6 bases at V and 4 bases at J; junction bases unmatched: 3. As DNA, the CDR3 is TGTGCCAGCAGACCGGGACTAGCGGGGGGGTACAATGAGCAGTTCTTC. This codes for CASRPGLAGGYNEQFF.

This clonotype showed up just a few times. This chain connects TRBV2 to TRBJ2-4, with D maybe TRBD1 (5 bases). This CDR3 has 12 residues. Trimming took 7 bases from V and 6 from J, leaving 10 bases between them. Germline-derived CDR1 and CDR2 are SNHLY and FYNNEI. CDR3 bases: TGTGCCAGCACCCACAGGAGAAACATTCAGTACTTC. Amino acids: CASTHRRNIQYF.

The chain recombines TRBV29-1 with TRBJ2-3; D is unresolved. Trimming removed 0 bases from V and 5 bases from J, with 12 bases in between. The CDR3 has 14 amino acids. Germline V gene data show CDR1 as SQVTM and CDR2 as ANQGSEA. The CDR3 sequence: CSVEDLSSEDTQYF. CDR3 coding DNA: TGCAGCGTTGAAGATCTAAGCAGCGAAGATACGCAGTATTTT.

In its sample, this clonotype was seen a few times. CDR3 loop: CSSGVVDGYTF. The CDR3 DNA reads as TGCAGCTCGGGGGTCGTGGATGGCTACACCTTC. The V call is TRBV29-1, the J call TRBJ1-2, with TRBD1 as a possible D gene (5 bases). Germline CDR1 and CDR2: SQVTM and ANQGSEA. V was cut by 8 bases and J by 6 bases, with 13 bases left in between. The CDR3 extends over 11 amino acids.

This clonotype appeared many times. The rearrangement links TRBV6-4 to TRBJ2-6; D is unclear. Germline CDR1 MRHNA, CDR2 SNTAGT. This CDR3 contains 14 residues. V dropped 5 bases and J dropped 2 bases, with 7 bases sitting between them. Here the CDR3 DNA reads TGTGCCAGCAGTAACAAGGCTGGGGCCAACGTCCTGACTTTC. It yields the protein CASSNKAGANVLTF.

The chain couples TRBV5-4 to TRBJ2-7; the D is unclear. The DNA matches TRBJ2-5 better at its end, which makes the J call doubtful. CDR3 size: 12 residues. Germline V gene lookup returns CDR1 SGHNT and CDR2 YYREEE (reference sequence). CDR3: CASQYGQETQYF. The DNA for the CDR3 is TGTGCCAGCCAATACGGGCAGGAGACCCAGTACTTC.

In DNA form, the CDR3 reads TGTGCCAGCTCCCAGACCTTACCTTACAGCTCCTACGAGCAGTACTTC. It yields the protein CASSQTLPYSSYEQYF. This chain uses TRBV6-2 or TRBV6-3 with TRBJ2-7; D unresolved. This CDR3 has 16 residues. The germline gives CDR1 MNHEY, CDR2 SVGEGT. The ends were cut back, 8 bases at V and 0 bases at J, with 20 bases in the middle.

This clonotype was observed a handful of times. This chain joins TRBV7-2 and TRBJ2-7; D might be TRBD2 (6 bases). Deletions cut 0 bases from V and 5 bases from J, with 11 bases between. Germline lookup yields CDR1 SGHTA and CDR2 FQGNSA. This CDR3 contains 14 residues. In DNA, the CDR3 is TGTGCCAGCAGCTTAGCAGGGAGGCACGACGAGCAGTACTTC. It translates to CASSLAGRHDEQYF.

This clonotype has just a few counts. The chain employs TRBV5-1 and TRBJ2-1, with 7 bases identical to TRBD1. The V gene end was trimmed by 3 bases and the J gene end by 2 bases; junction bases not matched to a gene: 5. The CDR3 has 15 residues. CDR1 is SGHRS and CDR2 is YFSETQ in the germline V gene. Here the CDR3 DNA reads TGCGCCAGCAGCTCAGGGGGTGAAACCTACAATGAGCAGTTCTTC. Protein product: CASSSGGETYNEQFF.

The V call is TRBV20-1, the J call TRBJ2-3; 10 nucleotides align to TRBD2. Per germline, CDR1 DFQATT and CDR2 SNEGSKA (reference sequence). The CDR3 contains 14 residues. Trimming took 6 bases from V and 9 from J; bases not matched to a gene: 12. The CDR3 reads CSAETSGLWDTQYF. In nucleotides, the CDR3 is TGCAGTGCGGAGACTAGCGGGCTATGGGACACGCAGTATTTT.

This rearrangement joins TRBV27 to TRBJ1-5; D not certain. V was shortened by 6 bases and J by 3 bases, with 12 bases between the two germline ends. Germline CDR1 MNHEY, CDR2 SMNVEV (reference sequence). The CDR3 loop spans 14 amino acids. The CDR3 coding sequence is TGTGCCAGCAGGCAGTCTGGTACCAATCAGCCCCAGCATTTT. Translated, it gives CASRQSGTNQPQHF.

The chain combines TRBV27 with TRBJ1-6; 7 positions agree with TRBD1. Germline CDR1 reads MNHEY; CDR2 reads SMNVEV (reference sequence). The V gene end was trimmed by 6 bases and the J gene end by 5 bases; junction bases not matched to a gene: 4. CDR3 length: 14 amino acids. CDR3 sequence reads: CASRRQGNNSPLHF. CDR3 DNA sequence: TGTGCCAGCAGGAGACAGGGCAATAATTCACCCCTCCACTTT.

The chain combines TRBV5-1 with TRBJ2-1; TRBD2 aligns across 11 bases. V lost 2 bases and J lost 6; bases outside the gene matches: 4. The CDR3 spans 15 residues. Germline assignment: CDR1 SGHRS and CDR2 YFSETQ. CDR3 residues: CASSLLAGERNEQFF. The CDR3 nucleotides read TGCGCCAGCAGCTTACTAGCGGGAGAGCGCAATGAGCAGTTCTTC.

The CDR3 coding sequence is TGTGCCAGCAGCTTACGGGACAATATCAACACTGAAGCTTTCTTT. It specifies CASSLRDNINTEAFF. The chain joins TRBV7-8 to TRBJ1-1; D may be TRBD1 (6 bases). This CDR3 spans 15 amino acids. The V gene's germline CDR1 is SGHVS and CDR2 FQNEAQ. The V end was cut by 2 bases, the J end by 2 bases, with 12 bases between. The complete variable domain, with remaining parts taken from reference TRBV7-8 and TRBJ1-1, reads GAGVSQSPRYKVAKRGQDVALRCDPISGHVSLFWYQQALGQGPEFLTYFQNEAQLDKSGLPSDRFFAERPEGSVSTLKIQRTQQEDSAVYLCASSLRDNINTEAFFGQGTRLTVV.

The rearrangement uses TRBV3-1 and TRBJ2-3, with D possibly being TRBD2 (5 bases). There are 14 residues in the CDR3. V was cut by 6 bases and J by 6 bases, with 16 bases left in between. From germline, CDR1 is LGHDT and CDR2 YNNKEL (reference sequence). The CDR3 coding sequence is TGTGCCAGCAGTCGGGGATCAGAGAGGGATACGCAGTATTTT. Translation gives CASSRGSERDTQYF.

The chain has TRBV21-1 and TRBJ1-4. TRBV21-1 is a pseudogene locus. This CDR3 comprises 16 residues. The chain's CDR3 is CASSNNKGKSTRGLFF. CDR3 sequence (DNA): TGTGCCAGCAGCAACAACAAGGGGAAATCAACTAGGGGACTGTTTTTT.

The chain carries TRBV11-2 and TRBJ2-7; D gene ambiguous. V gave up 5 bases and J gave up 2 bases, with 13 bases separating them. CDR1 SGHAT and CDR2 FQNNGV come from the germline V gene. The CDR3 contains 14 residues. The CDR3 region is CASSERRNTYEQYF. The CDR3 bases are TGTGCCAGCAGCGAAAGACGGAACACCTACGAGCAGTACTTC.

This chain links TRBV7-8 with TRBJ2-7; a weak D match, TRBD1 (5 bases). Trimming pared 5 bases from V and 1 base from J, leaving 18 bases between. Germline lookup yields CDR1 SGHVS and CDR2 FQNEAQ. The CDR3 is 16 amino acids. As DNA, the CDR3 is TGTGCCAGCAGCACCCGGATCAACAGGTCATCCTACGAGCAGTACTTC. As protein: CASSTRINRSSYEQYF.